These T cell receptor beta chains were read from a single sample in a study of OX40 agonist ivuxolimab in advanced cancers. Clones were sequenced by immunoSEQ multiplex PCR, and TCRdb holds only the in-frame ones, with some missing. The sample holds some 51,000 clones; around 90% are singletons and the top ten take roughly 48%. Sequenced here: CD4+ or CD8+ T cells sorted from blood, sampled in a trial of the OX40 agonist ivuxolimab. These receptors all stem from an adult with an advanced solid tumor such as melanoma, head and neck, liver or kidney cancer. Both conserved end residues are part of each CDR3. The D gene is left open where the match is weak. Only some rows state a clone size, as once, few, many or a class for expanded clones.

j_call clone_size d_call v_call cdr3_aa cdr3_nt
TRBJ1-4 - - TRBV27 CASSPLTGLTNEKLFF TGTGCCAGCAGTCCCCTAACGGGGCTAACTAATGAAAAACTGTTTTTT
TRBJ2-3 - TRBD1 TRBV29-1 CSATGAVVGVDTQYF TGCAGCGCCACAGGGGCGGTCGTCGGAGTGGATACGCAGTATTTT
TRBJ2-5 - - TRBV9 CASSVNSGRETQYF TGTGCCAGCAGCGTAAACAGCGGCCGGGAGACCCAGTACTTC
TRBJ2-1 - - TRBV4-3 CASSPEADYTQFF TGCGCCAGCAGCCCGGAGGCGGACTACACACAGTTCTTC
TRBJ2-3 - TRBD2 TRBV7-2 CASSLAGLAGGPFSTDTQYF TGTGCCAGCAGCTTAGCGGGACTAGCGGGGGGGCCTTTTAGCACAGATACGCAGTATTTT
TRBJ1-2 few - TRBV27 CASSSTTDSNYGYTF TGTGCCAGCAGTTCAACGACAGACTCTAACTATGGCTACACCTTC
TRBJ2-7 - TRBD2 TRBV6-5 CASSYASSGAYEQYF TGTGCCAGCAGTTACGCCTCTAGCGGGGCCTACGAGCAGTACTTC
TRBJ2-1 - - TRBV7-9 CASSLALGSTYNEQFF TGTGCCAGCAGCTTAGCGCTAGGGTCCACCTACAATGAGCAGTTCTTC
TRBJ2-7 - - TRBV7-9 CASSLARAPQSEQYF TGTGCCAGCAGCTTAGCGCGAGCACCTCAGAGCGAGCAGTACTTC
TRBJ2-3 - TRBD2 TRBV4-2 CASSQGLAGGVTDTQYF TGTGCCAGCAGCCAAGGATTAGCGGGGGGCGTCACAGATACGCAGTATTTT
TRBJ2-7 - - TRBV27 CASSFAGAGYEQYF TGTGCCAGCAGTTTTGCAGGGGCAGGTTACGAGCAGTACTTC
TRBJ2-1 once - TRBV7-9 CATPVGIENEQFF TGTGCCACCCCGGTGGGGATTGAGAATGAGCAGTTCTTC
TRBJ2-1 - - TRBV7-9 CASSLEFRELDEQFF TGTGCCAGCAGCTTAGAATTTAGGGAGTTGGATGAGCAGTTCTTC
TRBJ2-7 - TRBD1 TRBV5-5 CASSLGTGVYEQYF TGTGCCAGCAGCTTGGGGACAGGGGTCTACGAGCAGTACTTC
TRBJ2-7 - - TRBV20-1 CSAWRGYEQYF TGCAGTGCGTGGCGGGGATACGAGCAGTACTTC
TRBJ1-2 - - TRBV2 CASKQGDGYTF TGTGCCAGCAAACAGGGCGATGGCTACACCTTC